The source of this TCR beta chain is a study of control samples from healthy donors and cancer patients (dated by TCRdb to 2018 to 2020). The method behind the library was the immunoSEQ multiplex PCR assay. TCRdb's version of the immuneACCESS table is confined to in-frame rearrangements and falls short of the full clone set. An unresolved V gene accounts for under half of the shortfall where checked; the remainder is of unknown origin. The sample has around 130,000 clones on record, 88% of them singletons. The top ten hold about 3.2% of the sample. The trim is 4 bases for V and 5 bases for J, with a gap of 8 bases between the germline ends. The CDR3 measures 12 amino acids from cysteine to phenylalanine. Only the CDR3 portion is preserved as DNA: 36 bases, with reading frame beginning at the first base. CDR1 and CDR2, per the germline V gene, are MGHDK and SYGVNS. In the case of this clone: Its specific antigen is unknown. Base qualities were left out, and no much larger clone turns up one base away.

The TCR originated in a man in his fifties in good health. Sequencing was carried out using blood. This sequence uses TRBV25-1 and TRBJ1-2; a tentative D call is TRBD1 (6 bases match). The nucleotide sequence is TGTGCCAGCAGTGGGACAGTTTATGGCTACACCTTC. Its coded protein is CASSGTVYGYTF.